One sample yielded the 10 T cell receptor beta chains listed below, sequenced in a study of blood T cell repertoires in COVID-19. Libraries were prepared by immunoSEQ multiplex PCR; TCRdb keeps only in-frame clonotypes and omits some of them. The sample holds 150,000 to 200,000 clones; 80% to 90% are singletons and the top ten take approximately 1.1%. Input material: peripheral blood. The receptors derive from a man between 35 and 55 years old with acute or convalescent COVID-19.

The chain combines TRBV11-2 with TRBJ2-7; 7 positions agree with TRBD1. Germline assignment: CDR1 SGHAT and CDR2 FQNNGV. V dropped 3 bases and J dropped 4; count of bases not matched to a gene: 6. The CDR3 length is 14 residues. The CDR3 reads CASSFRTGIYEQYF. The CDR3, as DNA: TGTGCCAGCAGCTTTAGGACAGGTATATACGAGCAGTACTTC.

This chain links TRBV6-5 with TRBJ1-5; D perhaps matches TRBD1 (6 bases). CDR1 and CDR2 from the germline V gene are MNHEY and SVGAGI. Deletions cut 7 bases from V and 5 bases from J, with 15 bases between. The CDR3 is made up of 14 amino acids. The CDR3 DNA reads as TGTGCCAGCAATATTAGGGACACCCATCAGCCCCAGCATTTT. Translation: CASNIRDTHQPQHF.

This clone has just one count. This chain links TRBV6-2 or TRBV6-3 with TRBJ2-5; D perhaps matches TRBD2 (6 bases). Germline V CDR1 and CDR2: MNHEY, SVGEGT. The CDR3 is 18 residues long. Trimming cost V 0 bases and J 4 bases, with 21 bases left between them. The CDR3 is CASSYSPRGVSGLETQYF. As DNA, the CDR3 is TGTGCCAGCAGTTACTCGCCCCGCGGGGTGTCAGGGTTAGAGACCCAGTACTTC.

V gene TRBV20-1 combines with J gene TRBJ1-2; D is unresolved. Germline V gene data show CDR1 as DFQATT and CDR2 as SNEGSKA (reference sequence). This CDR3 region has 12 residues. The V gene lost 3 bases and the J gene lost 8 bases, with 13 bases spanning the gap. CDR3 sequence (DNA): TGCAGTGCTAGTGGCCGACCGGAGGGCTACACCTTC. This encodes CSASGRPEGYTF.

The chain links TRBV7-9 to TRBJ2-7, with D maybe TRBD1 (5 bases). The germline V gene encodes CDR1 SEHNR and CDR2 FQNEAQ (reference sequence). This CDR3 has 16 residues. The V gene lost 1 base and the J gene lost 5 bases, with 18 bases spanning the gap. In DNA form, the CDR3 reads TGTGCCAGCAGCTTAGGAATCTCTATGCAGGGTAACGAGCAGTACTTC. This codes for CASSLGISMQGNEQYF.

V gene TRBV3-1 (or the pseudogene TRBV3-2) combines with J gene TRBJ1-1; 8 bases are shared with TRBD1. CDR1 and CDR2 from the germline V gene are LGHDT and YNNKEL (reference sequence). V gave up 2 bases and J gave up 10 bases; unmatched junction bases: 12. CDR3 length: 15 amino acids. The CDR3 is CASSQWAGTGVGAFF. The CDR3, as DNA: TGTGCCAGCAGCCAATGGGCCGGGACAGGAGTGGGAGCTTTCTTT.

Concerning this clone: A read error may account for a junction end that differs from germline. This chain connects TRBV6-5 to TRBJ1-2; D is possibly TRBD1 (6 bases). The CDR3 covers 11 residues. Germline CDR1 MNHEY, CDR2 SVGAGI. Written as DNA, the CDR3 is TGTGCCAGCAGTTCCTCCGGGACACCCTCCTTC. As protein: CASSSSGTPSF.

This sequence joins TRBV7-9 and TRBJ1-6; maybe TRBD1 (5 bases). V shed 5 bases and J shed 8 bases, with 13 bases lying between them. This CDR3 has 14 residues. The germline CDR1 and CDR2 sequences are SEHNR and FQNEAQ (reference sequence). The CDR3 is CASSPKTEDSPLHF. The CDR3 nucleotides read TGTGCCAGCAGCCCGAAGACAGAGGATTCACCCCTCCACTTT. Combining the CDR3 with reference TRBV7-9 and TRBJ1-6 gives the whole variable domain DTGVSQNPRHKITKRGQNVTFRCDPISEHNRLYWYRQTLGQGPEFLTYFQNEAQLEKSRLLSDRFSAERPKGSFSTLEIQRTEQGDSAMYLCASSPKTEDSPLHFGNGTRLTVT.

The chain uses TRBV30 and TRBJ1-4; tentative D call: TRBD1 (6 bases). Germline V gives CDR1 GTSNPN, CDR2 SVGIG (reference sequence). This CDR3 comprises 14 residues. V dropped 2 bases and J dropped 0 bases, with 7 bases sitting between them. The CDR3 loop reads CAWSPGATNEKLFF. The DNA of the CDR3 is TGTGCCTGGAGTCCAGGGGCAACTAATGAAAAACTGTTTTTT.

CDR3: CASSRDGGNTEAFF. As DNA, the CDR3 is TGTGCCAGTAGTCGGGACGGGGGGAACACTGAAGCTTTCTTT. The gene calls are TRBV19 and TRBJ1-1, with D tentatively TRBD1 (5 bases). CDR3 size: 14 residues. Trimming took off 5 bases at V and 1 base at J, with 11 bases between the two ends. Per the germline V gene, CDR1 is LNHDA and CDR2 is SQIVND (reference sequence).